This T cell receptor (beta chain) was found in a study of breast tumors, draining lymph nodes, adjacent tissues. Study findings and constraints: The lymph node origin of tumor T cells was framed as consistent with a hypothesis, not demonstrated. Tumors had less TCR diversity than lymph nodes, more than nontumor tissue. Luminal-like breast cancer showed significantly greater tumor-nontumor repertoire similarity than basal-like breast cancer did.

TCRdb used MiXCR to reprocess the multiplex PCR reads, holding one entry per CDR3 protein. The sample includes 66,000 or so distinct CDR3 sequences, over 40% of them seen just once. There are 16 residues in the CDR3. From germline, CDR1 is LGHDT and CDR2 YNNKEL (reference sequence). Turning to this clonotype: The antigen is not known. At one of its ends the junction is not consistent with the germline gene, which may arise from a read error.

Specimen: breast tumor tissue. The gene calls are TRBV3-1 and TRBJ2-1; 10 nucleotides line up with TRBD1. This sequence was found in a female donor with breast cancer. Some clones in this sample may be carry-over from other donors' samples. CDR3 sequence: CASSQDPGTGANEQLF. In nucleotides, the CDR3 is TGTGCCAGCAGCCAGGACCCCGGGACAGGGGCCAATGAGCAGCTCTTC.